A single sample gave rise to the 17 T cell receptor beta chains below, sequenced in a study of T cells in Graves' hyperthyroidism and ophthalmopathy. Amplification targeted TCR beta CDR3 regions from RNA transcripts. The TCR CDR3 first-round RT-PCR relied on the HTBI primer set. TCRdb recomputed calls from the multiplex PCR reads with MiXCR, one row per CDR3 protein. Among roughly 570,000 distinct CDR3 sequences listed, about a sixth were seen once. Sequencing input: blood. The source is a woman aged 25-40 years with Graves' hyperthyroidism.

The chain has TRBV24-1 and TRBJ1-5; D may be TRBD1 (5 bases). The germline V gene encodes CDR1 KGHDR and CDR2 SFDVKD. The CDR3 has 12 residues. Trimming cost V 4 bases and J 6 bases, with 6 bases left between them. This CDR3 is CATSDQGQPQHF. The CDR3 DNA sequence: TGTGCCACCAGTGACCAGGGTCAGCCCCAGCATTTT.

This clonotype has a count of ten or more. V gene TRBV20-1 combines with J gene TRBJ2-7, with no clear D. Trimming left V 3 bases short and J 2 bases short, with 8 bases between. The CDR3 consists of 12 residues. Looked up from germline, CDR1 is DFQATT and CDR2 is SNEGSKA (reference sequence). CDR3 DNA sequence: TGCAGTGCTAGGGGAAGTACCTACGAGCAGTACTTC. This codes for CSARGSTYEQYF.

Ten or more counts support this clonotype. The CDR3 spells CASSFSRQDQETQYF. CDR3 in DNA: TGTGCCAGCAGTTTTTCTCGGCAGGACCAAGAGACCCAGTACTTC. The chain joins TRBV28 to TRBJ2-5; D call uncertain. V was clipped by 3 bases and J by 0 bases, with 11 bases between them. Germline CDR1 and CDR2: MDHEN and SYDVKM. The CDR3 spans 15 residues. Combining the CDR3 with reference TRBV28 and TRBJ2-5 gives the whole variable domain DVKVTQSSRYLVKRTGEKVFLECVQDMDHENMFWYRQDPGLGLRLIYFSYDVKMKEKGDIPEGYSVSREKKERFSLILESASTNQTSMYLCASSFSRQDQETQYFGPGTRLLVL.

V is TRBV7-2 and J is TRBJ2-5; maybe TRBD2 (6 bases). In germline, CDR1 is SGHTA, CDR2 FQGNSA. This CDR3 comprises 17 residues. V was trimmed by 2 bases and J by 4 bases, leaving 20 bases between them. As DNA, the CDR3 is TGTGCCAGCAGCTTATGGTTGGTCGGAGGCGGGACAGAGACCCAGTACTTC. Its protein is CASSLWLVGGGTETQYF.

This clonotype was recorded at least ten times. V gene TRBV20-1 combines with J gene TRBJ2-1, with 9 positions matching TRBD1. This CDR3 is built from 14 residues. Germline V CDR1 and CDR2: DFQATT, SNEGSKA (reference sequence). V lost 5 bases, J lost 3 bases, and 5 bases stayed unmatched. CDR3 DNA: TGCAGTGCTGGACAGGGGCTCCTCTACAATGAGCAGTTCTTC. Its protein product is CSAGQGLLYNEQFF.

This clonotype has more than one count but fewer than ten. The V and J genes are TRBV7-3 and TRBJ2-2; 12 bases match TRBD2. V trimming: 5 bases; J trimming: 5 bases; junction bases outside the gene matches: 6. CDR3 size: 16 residues. Germline CDR1 is SGHTA and CDR2 is FQGTGA. The CDR3 nucleotides are TGTGCCAGCAGCCCCAGACTAGCGGGAGATACCGGGGAGCTGTTTTTT. It yields the protein CASSPRLAGDTGELFF.

Only a few counts were recorded for this clonotype. The rearrangement uses TRBV5-4 and TRBJ2-7; the D is unclear. With 2 bases removed from V and 0 bases from J, the gap between germline ends came to 6 bases. Germline V gene lookup returns CDR1 SGHNT and CDR2 YYREEE (reference sequence). This CDR3 has 13 amino acids. DNA for the CDR3: TGTGCCAGCAGCTTCCCGGACTCCTACGAGCAGTACTTC. This translates into CASSFPDSYEQYF.

The rearrangement joins TRBV9 to TRBJ1-2, with 8 bases fitting TRBD1. Germline-derived CDR1 and CDR2 are SGDLS and YYNGEE. V was clipped by 2 bases and J by 7 bases; unmatched bases: 7. The CDR3 has 14 residues. CDR3 in DNA: TGTGCCAGCAGCGTTCCTTCAGGGGGCGGTGGCTACACCTTC. This encodes CASSVPSGGGGYTF.

This rearrangement joins TRBV9 to TRBJ1-1; D remains unclear. Germline CDR1 and CDR2: SGDLS and YYNGEE. V was cut by 0 bases and J by 0 bases, with 12 bases left in between. This CDR3 spans 16 amino acids. The CDR3, as DNA: TGTGCCAGCAGCGTAGGGGCAGGTAACATGAACACTGAAGCTTTCTTT. This encodes CASSVGAGNMNTEAFF.

This clonotype was counted ten times or more. The rearrangement uses TRBV20-1 and TRBJ2-1; D unresolved. From germline, CDR1 is DFQATT and CDR2 SNEGSKA (reference sequence). There are 15 residues in the CDR3. Trimming cost V 3 bases and J 8 bases, with 20 bases left between them. As DNA, the CDR3 is TGCAGTGCTAGTTTGACACCCCCCATGGGCGATGAGCAGTTCTTC. Protein: CSASLTPPMGDEQFF.

The V call is TRBV27, the J call TRBJ2-2; D is unresolved. With 11 bases removed from V and 7 bases from J, the gap between germline ends came to 14 bases. This CDR3 has 12 amino acids. CDR1 and CDR2 from the germline V gene are MNHEY and SMNVEV (reference sequence). The CDR3 DNA is TGTGCCTCCAACGGGCGCAGCGGGGAGCTGTTTTTT. It specifies CASNGRSGELFF.

This clonotype occurred many times. The V call is TRBV12-3 or TRBV12-4, the J call TRBJ2-3; D not certain. V dropped 10 bases and J dropped 4 bases, with 18 bases sitting between them. The CDR3 is made up of 14 amino acids. CDR3 nucleotide sequence: TGTGCCACCTCCGAGTTCTTGATGGCAGATACGCAGTATTTT. Translated: CATSEFLMADTQYF.

V is TRBV20-1 and J is TRBJ2-3; tentative D call: TRBD1 (5 bases). Trimming removed 0 bases at V and 0 bases at J, with 13 bases between. There are 16 residues in the CDR3. The V gene's germline CDR1 is DFQATT and CDR2 SNEGSKA (reference sequence). The CDR3 sequence: CSARETDKPSTDTQYF. The CDR3 coding sequence is TGCAGTGCTAGAGAGACGGACAAGCCAAGCACAGATACGCAGTATTTT.

This clonotype has ten or more counts. This chain links TRBV27 with TRBJ1-2, with D possibly matching TRBD1 (5 bases). Germline V gives CDR1 MNHEY, CDR2 SMNVEV (reference sequence). The length of the CDR3 is 15 residues. V gave up 5 bases and J gave up 5 bases, with 18 bases separating them. Written as DNA, the CDR3 is TGTGCCAGCAGTCTCACCGGGACCTTTGGGTATGGCTACACCTTC. Translation gives CASSLTGTFGYGYTF.

This clonotype was observed many times. The rearrangement links TRBV5-1 to TRBJ1-1, with a possible D match to TRBD1 (6 bases). Trimming took off 2 bases at V and 0 bases at J, with 14 bases between the two ends. Germline V gene data show CDR1 as SGHRS and CDR2 as YFSETQ. CDR3 size: 16 residues. The CDR3 spells CASSLRPDSLNTEAFF. The CDR3 DNA reads TGCGCCAGCAGCTTACGACCGGACAGTTTGAACACTGAAGCTTTCTTT.

The CDR3 coding sequence is TGTGCCAGCAGCTTAGTAGCGGGAGGGCCTGGTACGCAGTATTTT. It yields the protein CASSLVAGGPGTQYF. This chain joins TRBV7-9 and TRBJ2-3, with 11 bases that match TRBD2. This CDR3 spans 15 amino acids. CDR1 SEHNR and CDR2 FQNEAQ come from the germline V gene (reference sequence). V was clipped by 1 base and J by 8 bases; unmatched bases: 5.

This clonotype was picked up a small number of times. The chain carries TRBV20-1 and TRBJ1-4; the D gene is possibly TRBD1 (5 bases). V shed 0 bases and J shed 3 bases, with 11 bases lying between them. The germline CDR1 and CDR2 sequences are DFQATT and SNEGSKA (reference sequence). The CDR3 spans 15 residues. The CDR3 region has the DNA TGCAGTGCTAGAGATCGGGGGACGGCTAATGAAAAACTGTTTTTT. Encoded protein: CSARDRGTANEKLFF.